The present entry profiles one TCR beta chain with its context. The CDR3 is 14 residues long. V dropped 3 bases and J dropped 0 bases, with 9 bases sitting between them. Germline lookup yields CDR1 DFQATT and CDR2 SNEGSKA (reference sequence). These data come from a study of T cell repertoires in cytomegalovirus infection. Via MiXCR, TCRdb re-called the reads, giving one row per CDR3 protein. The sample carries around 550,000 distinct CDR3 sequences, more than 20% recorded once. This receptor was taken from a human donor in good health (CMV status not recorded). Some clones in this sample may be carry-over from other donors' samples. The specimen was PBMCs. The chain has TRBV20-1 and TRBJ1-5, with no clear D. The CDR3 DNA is TGCAGTGCTAGTCACAGTCATAGCAATCAGCCCCAGCATTTT. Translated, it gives CSASHSHSNQPQHF.